The text below deals with one TCR beta chain. No antigen is known for it. The sample is drawn from a study of glioma-infiltrating T cells. Study-level results: Tissue-blood divergence was below expectation in non-neoplastic patients, above in gliomas. Only very few CDR3 sequences appeared in both tissue and blood.

The iRepertoire nested amplicon-rescue multiplex PCR amplified TCR alpha and beta CDR3s from RNA. Input was roughly 100-450 ng of tissue mRNA or PBMC total RNA. MiXCR, run by TCRdb on the multiplex PCR reads, gives a single entry per CDR3 protein. The sample records about 110,000 distinct CDR3 sequences, less than 30% being singletons. In germline, CDR1 is SGHNT, CDR2 YENEEA. V was pared by 6 bases and J by 3 bases, with 4 bases of the junction left unmatched. The CDR3 runs to 13 residues. Material for sequencing was glioma tissue, nonneoplastic brain tissue, or PBMCs (not recorded which). The genes are TRBV11-3 and TRBJ2-7, with 8 bases fitting TRBD1. The clonotype comes from a human donor with low-grade glioma or glioblastoma, undergoing nonglioma brain surgery, or in good health (not recorded which). CDR3 DNA: TGTGCCAGCAGGAGCGGACAGGGCTACGAGCAGTACTTC. This sequence encodes CASRSGQGYEQYF.